The text below deals with one T cell receptor (beta chain). The data are from a study of blood T cell repertoires in COVID-19. V shed 2 bases and J shed 4 bases, with 12 bases lying between them. Looked up from germline, CDR1 is MNHEY and CDR2 is SVGEGT. The CDR3 totals 14 residues. Sequencing was performed with immunoSEQ multiplex PCR; in TCRdb, only in-frame clones are kept and a portion is missing. The sample carries hundreds of thousands of clones, approximately 87% recorded once. Sequenced: peripheral blood. The sequence derives from a man aged 55 to 70 who had recovered from COVID-19. The chain uses TRBV6-2 or TRBV6-3 and TRBJ2-7; possibly TRBD2 for D (5 bases). The CDR3 is CASSYDYTPYEQYF. CDR3 DNA sequence: TGTGCCAGCAGTTACGACTATACTCCATACGAGCAGTACTTC.